Each of the 2 T cell receptor beta chains below was sequenced from the same sample in a study of T cells expressing NK-cell markers. TCRdb reprocessed the 5' RACE reads, with one entry per CDR3 protein and no DNA. In total, the table holds about 460,000 distinct CDR3 sequences. Sequenced: blood T cells: a sorted CD56 or NKG2C T cell subset, CD4+ or CD8+ T cells, or bulk PBMC T cells (not recorded which). All receptors derive from a woman between 50 and 59 years old in good health.

V gene TRBV19 combines with J gene TRBJ2-5; the TRBD2 assignment by TCRdb is unverifiable without DNA. This CDR3 has 16 amino acids. Per the germline V gene, CDR1 is LNHDA and CDR2 is SQIVND (reference sequence). CDR3 in amino acids: CASRLGGKASQETQYF.

The V gene is TRBV6-1, the J gene TRBJ2-2. The CDR3 is made up of 14 amino acids. Germline V CDR1 and CDR2: MNHNS, SASEGT. CDR3 loop: CASSELTNTGELFF.